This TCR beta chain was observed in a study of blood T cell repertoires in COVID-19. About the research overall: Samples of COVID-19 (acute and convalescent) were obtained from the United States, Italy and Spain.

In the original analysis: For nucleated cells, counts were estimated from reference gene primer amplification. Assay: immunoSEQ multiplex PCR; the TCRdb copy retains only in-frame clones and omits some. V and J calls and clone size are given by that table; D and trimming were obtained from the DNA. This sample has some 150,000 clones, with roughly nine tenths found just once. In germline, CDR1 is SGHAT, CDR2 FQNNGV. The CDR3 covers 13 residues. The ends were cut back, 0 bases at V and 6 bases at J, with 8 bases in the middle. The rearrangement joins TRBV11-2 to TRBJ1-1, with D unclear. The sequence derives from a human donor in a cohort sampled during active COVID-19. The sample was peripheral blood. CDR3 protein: CASSLDHGAEAFF. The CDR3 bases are TGTGCCAGCAGCTTAGATCACGGGGCTGAAGCTTTCTTT.